These 30 T cell receptor beta chains came from one sample sequenced in a study of T cell responses to AZD1222 COVID-19 vaccine. Profiled with immunoSEQ multiplex PCR; TCRdb holds only in-frame clones, not every one. The sample contains around 46,000 clones, 70% to 90% of which appear only once. Here the sequenced sample was peripheral blood, taken 28 days after the second AZD1222 dose. The receptors come from an adult who received the AZD1222 COVID-19 vaccine.

This clone was seen just once. CDR3 in amino acids: CASSFEREYYEQYF. The CDR3 DNA is TGTGCCAGCAGCTTTGAGCGGGAGTATTACGAGCAGTACTTC. The V gene is TRBV7-2, the J gene TRBJ2-7; 8 bases agree with TRBD2. V lost 3 bases to trimming and J lost 4 bases; unmatched junction nucleotides: 5. CDR1 and CDR2 (germline): SGHTA, FQGNSA. CDR3 length equals 14 residues. The whole variable domain, remainder taken from reference TRBV7-2 and TRBJ2-7, is GAGVSQSPSNKVTEKGKDVELRCDPISGHTALYWYRQSLGQGLEFLIYFQGNSAPDKSGLPSDRFSAERTGGSVSTLTIQRTQQEDSAVYLCASSFEREYYEQYFGPGTRLTVT.

This chain links TRBV12-3 or TRBV12-4 with TRBJ1-1; D is possibly TRBD1 (5 bases). V lost 3 bases and J 4 bases, leaving 9 bases between the germline ends. This CDR3 contains 13 residues. The CDR3 nucleotides are TGTGCCAGCAGTTTGCAGGGAGTCACTGAAGCTTTCTTT. Translation gives CASSLQGVTEAFF.

This clone was counted only a few times. The gene calls are TRBV21-1 and TRBJ1-1; no check of the table's D call, TRBD1, against the DNA was made. TRBV21-1 is an annotated pseudogene. This CDR3 has 17 amino acids. CDR3 bases: TGTGCCAGCAGCTTCAGTAACCCGGGACAGGGGAACACTGAAGCTTTCTTT. Its translation: CASSFSNPGQGNTEAFF.

The J gene is TRBJ1-2, the V gene TRBV28; TRBD1 might be the D (6 bases). Germline CDR1 is MDHEN and CDR2 is SYDVKM. This CDR3 has 16 amino acids. V lost 3 bases to trimming and J lost 2 bases, with 16 bases between them. CDR3 in amino acids: CASSFRTALDNYGYTF. CDR3 nucleotides: TGTGCCAGCAGTTTCCGGACAGCCTTAGACAACTATGGCTACACCTTC.

This clone was recorded once. The genes are TRBV10-3 and TRBJ1-6; D uncertain. Looked up from germline, CDR1 is ENHRY and CDR2 is SYGVKD. This CDR3 is built from 14 residues. V gave up 6 bases and J gave up 9 bases, with 15 bases separating them. CDR3 nucleotides: TGTGCCATCAGAGCGACCCCCGGCGGTTCACCCCTCCACTTT. As protein: CAIRATPGGSPLHF.

The gene calls are TRBV6-5 and TRBJ2-1; TRBD2 agrees at 15 bases. With V trimmed by 6 bases and J by 9 bases, 6 bases remained unmatched. The CDR3 is 15 amino acids. Germline V gene sequence: CDR1 MNHEY, CDR2 SVGAGI. CDR3 coding DNA: TGTGCCAGCAGAGGACTAGCGGGAGGGAGTAGTGAGCAGTTCTTC. Its translation is CASRGLAGGSSEQFF.

This clone was recorded once. The chain recombines TRBV6-5 with TRBJ1-5, with D perhaps matching TRBD1 (5 bases). The CDR3 is 15 amino acids. From germline, CDR1 is MNHEY and CDR2 SVGAGI. Deletions cut 8 bases from V and 2 bases from J, with 16 bases between. CDR3 sequence (DNA): TGTGCCAGCCGGAGAGGGGCGAGCGGCAATCAGCCCCAGCATTTT. This codes for CASRRGASGNQPQHF.

The chain employs TRBV28 and TRBJ1-2; D is perhaps TRBD1 (5 bases). This CDR3 is built from 15 residues. The V end lost 3 bases, the J end lost 5 bases, and 16 bases lay between the germline ends. Germline V gene lookup returns CDR1 MDHEN and CDR2 SYDVKM. DNA for the CDR3: TGTGCCAGCAGTTTGATTTCGAGACAGAGATATGGCTACACCTTC. It translates to CASSLISRQRYGYTF.

V and J are TRBV12-3 or TRBV12-4 and TRBJ1-5; unclear D gene. Trimming pared 2 bases from V and 6 bases from J, leaving 8 bases between. This CDR3 region has 13 residues. The chain's CDR3 is CASSLNIGQPQHF. CDR3 bases: TGTGCCAGCAGTTTAAATATTGGTCAGCCCCAGCATTTT.

This clone occurred once. V is TRBV21-1 and J is TRBJ1-1; no check of the table's D call, TRBD1, against the DNA was made. TRBV21-1 is marked as a pseudogene. There are 13 residues in the CDR3. The CDR3 reads CASSTYRGVEAFF. The CDR3 DNA reads as TGTGCCAGCAGCACGTACAGGGGGGTTGAAGCTTTCTTT.

The gene calls are TRBV29-1 and TRBJ2-1, with unresolved D. The germline V gene has CDR1 SQVTM and CDR2 ANQGSEA. The CDR3 sequence is 16 residues long. V shed 0 bases and J shed 0 bases, with 12 bases lying between them. The CDR3 region has the DNA TGCAGCGTTGAAGATCTTGAAGGTTCCTCCTACAATGAGCAGTTCTTC. It yields the protein CSVEDLEGSSYNEQFF.

The gene calls are TRBV5-5 and TRBJ1-2, with D hard to call. In germline, CDR1 is SGHKS, CDR2 YYEKEE (reference sequence). This CDR3 is built from 14 residues. Trimming took off 0 bases at V and 6 bases at J, with 12 bases between the two ends. The CDR3 region is CASSLVVGIDGYTF. For the CDR3, the DNA is TGTGCCAGCAGCTTGGTCGTAGGGATCGATGGCTACACCTTC.

The chain joins TRBV10-3 to TRBJ2-3; perhaps TRBD2 as D (6 bases). With 11 bases removed from V and 5 bases from J, the gap between germline ends came to 20 bases. Per germline, CDR1 ENHRY and CDR2 SYGVKD. This CDR3 is 14 amino acids long. The CDR3 region has the DNA TGTGCCTCCACTCCCCGGGAGTGGAGAGATACGCAGTATTTT. Its translation is CASTPREWRDTQYF.

Written as DNA, the CDR3 is TGTGCCATGTCCGAGAGGGATCAAGAGACCCAGTACTTC. It yields the protein CAMSERDQETQYF. The rearrangement joins TRBV10-3 to TRBJ2-5, with D possibly TRBD2 on 5 matching bases. The CDR3 totals 13 residues. Trimming took 9 bases from V and 2 from J, leaving 13 bases between them. Germline values: CDR1 ENHRY, CDR2 SYGVKD.

The chain has TRBV9 and TRBJ1-2; maybe TRBD1 (6 bases). CDR3 length: 14 amino acids. Trimming took 1 base from V and 6 from J, leaving 13 bases between them. Germline V gene sequence: CDR1 SGDLS, CDR2 YYNGEE. The CDR3 reads CASSVSQGIDGYTF. The CDR3 DNA reads as TGTGCCAGCAGCGTAAGTCAGGGGATCGATGGCTACACCTTC.

The chain links TRBV3-1 (or the pseudogene TRBV3-2) to TRBJ2-7, with 8 nucleotides matching TRBD2. The CDR3 length is 15 residues. In germline, CDR1 is LGHDT, CDR2 YNNKEL (reference sequence). Trimming took 1 base from V and 4 from J; bases not matched to a gene: 6. CDR3 DNA sequence: TGTGCCAGCAGCCAAGTGGGCGGGGGGAAGTACGAGCAGTACTTC. It is translated as CASSQVGGGKYEQYF.

The V and J genes are TRBV6-4 and TRBJ1-2; 7 nucleotides match TRBD1. This CDR3 comprises 14 residues. The germline V gene encodes CDR1 MRHNA and CDR2 SNTAGT. The trim removed 5 bases at V and 4 bases at J, leaving 7 bases unmatched. This chain's CDR3 is CASSPSGTAYGYTF. CDR3 nucleotides: TGTGCCAGCAGTCCTTCCGGGACAGCCTATGGCTACACCTTC.

This chain connects TRBV2 to TRBJ2-1; 10 bases agree with TRBD2. With 6 bases clipped from V and 4 bases from J, the junction kept 6 bases outside the gene matches. The CDR3 is 15 amino acids. Germline V gene data show CDR1 as SNHLY and CDR2 as FYNNEI. The CDR3 DNA reads TGTGCCAGCAGCGCCGGGACTAGCGAATACAATGAGCAGTTCTTC. Its translation is CASSAGTSEYNEQFF.

A few counts support this clone. The V gene is TRBV24-1, the J gene TRBJ1-2; no firm D call. V was shortened by 5 bases and J by 5 bases, with 8 bases between the two germline ends. Germline V gene lookup returns CDR1 KGHDR and CDR2 SFDVKD. The CDR3 runs to 12 residues. The CDR3 loop is CATSAAGYGYTF. Here the CDR3 DNA reads TGTGCCACCAGTGCCGCCGGGTATGGCTACACCTTC.

V is TRBV7-8 and J is TRBJ1-2; D perhaps matches TRBD1 (5 bases). This CDR3 is built from 13 residues. V was clipped by 5 bases and J by 8 bases, with 15 bases between them. From germline, CDR1 is SGHVS and CDR2 FQNEAQ. The CDR3 nucleotides read TGTGCCAGCAGCCCGAATGGGGGGTGGGGCTACACCTTC. Translation gives CASSPNGGWGYTF.

This rearrangement joins TRBV28 to TRBJ1-5, with D possibly being TRBD1 (5 bases). The germline CDR1 and CDR2 sequences are MDHEN and SYDVKM. The germline V and J ends were trimmed by 11 bases and 0 bases, with 20 bases remaining between them. The CDR3 loop spans 16 amino acids. The CDR3 DNA sequence: TGTGCCTCCCCCCCCTCGGGGGAATATAGCAATCAGCCCCAGCATTTT. Protein sequence: CASPPSGEYSNQPQHF.

The V call is TRBV19, the J call TRBJ2-7, with D possibly matching TRBD2 (5 bases). Trimming pared 5 bases from V and 1 base from J, leaving 9 bases between. Germline V gene lookup returns CDR1 LNHDA and CDR2 SQIVND (reference sequence). This CDR3 contains 13 residues. DNA of the CDR3: TGTGCCAGTAGTGGAGGATGGTCCTACGAGCAGTACTTC. Translation gives CASSGGWSYEQYF. The full variable domain, its missing parts supplied by reference TRBV19 and TRBJ2-7, is DGGITQSPKYLFRKEGQNVTLSCEQNLNHDAMYWYRQDPGQGLRLIYYSQIVNDFQKGDIAEGYSVSREKKESFPLTVTSAQKNPTAFYLCASSGGWSYEQYFGPGTRLTVT.

The chain combines TRBV27 with TRBJ2-7; no definite D call. V was pared by 5 bases and J by 6 bases, with 17 bases between. The germline CDR1 and CDR2 sequences are MNHEY and SMNVEV (reference sequence). CDR3 length: 14 amino acids. The CDR3 loop is CASSKWALAGEQYF. The CDR3 DNA follows: TGTGCCAGCAGTAAATGGGCTTTGGCTGGCGAGCAGTACTTC.

The chain is built from TRBV4-2 and TRBJ2-7; 14 positions agree with TRBD2. Germline CDR1 is LGHNA and CDR2 is YNFKEQ. With 6 bases clipped from V and 7 bases from J, the junction kept 14 bases outside the gene matches. The CDR3 consists of 17 residues. This chain's CDR3 is CASSPGTSGGSKGEQYF. CDR3 in DNA: TGTGCCAGCAGTCCCGGGACTAGCGGGGGCTCAAAGGGGGAGCAGTACTTC.

The CDR3 coding sequence is TGCGCCAGCAGCCAAGGGTCCTATGGAGAGACCCAGTACTTC. Protein sequence: CASSQGSYGETQYF. The chain links TRBV4-1 to TRBJ2-5; D is undetermined. The CDR3 loop spans 14 amino acids. V lost 1 base, J lost 4 bases, and 10 bases lay in between. The germline CDR1 and CDR2 sequences are MGHRA and YSYEKL.

This chain uses TRBV19 with TRBJ2-1; D call uncertain. The CDR3 loop spans 15 amino acids. Per the germline V gene, CDR1 is LNHDA and CDR2 is SQIVND (reference sequence). The ends were cut back, 6 bases at V and 0 bases at J, with 12 bases in the middle. The CDR3 sequence is CASSPDASSYNEQFF. CDR3 bases: TGTGCCAGTAGCCCAGACGCGAGCTCCTACAATGAGCAGTTCTTC.

The gene calls are TRBV27 and TRBJ2-7; D is possibly TRBD1 or TRBD2 (5 bases each). V lost 6 bases and J lost 4, with 13 bases in between. Germline V CDR1 and CDR2: MNHEY, SMNVEV (reference sequence). The CDR3 consists of 13 residues. DNA for the CDR3: TGTGCCAGCAGCGGGACGGATATGTACGAGCAGTACTTC. Translation gives CASSGTDMYEQYF.

V and J are TRBV7-8 and TRBJ1-6; 7 bases are shared with TRBD1. Germline CDR1 reads SGHVS; CDR2 reads FQNEAQ. V trimming: 3 bases; J trimming: 10 bases; junction bases outside the gene matches: 3. This CDR3 spans 13 amino acids. CDR3 nucleotides: TGTGCCAGCAGCTTTACAGGGGTATCACCCCTCCACTTT. Its translation is CASSFTGVSPLHF.

Relative to its sample, this clone is medium-sized (0.01 to 0.1%). The chain recombines TRBV7-8 with TRBJ1-2; D may be TRBD1 (5 bases). CDR1 is SGHVS and CDR2 is FQNEAQ in the germline V gene. This CDR3 contains 15 residues. V lost 5 bases and J 4 bases, leaving 17 bases between the germline ends. The CDR3 region is CASSPLQGPAYGYTF. CDR3 coding DNA: TGTGCCAGCAGCCCCTTGCAGGGTCCGGCCTATGGCTACACCTTC. Drawing the rest from reference TRBV7-8 and TRBJ1-2, the complete variable domain is GAGVSQSPRYKVAKRGQDVALRCDPISGHVSLFWYQQALGQGPEFLTYFQNEAQLDKSGLPSDRFFAERPEGSVSTLKIQRTQQEDSAVYLCASSPLQGPAYGYTFGSGTRLTVV.

The chain employs TRBV6-2 or TRBV6-3 and TRBJ2-3, with 10 bases lining up with TRBD2. CDR3 size: 12 residues. Germline V CDR1 and CDR2: MNHEY, SVGEGT. The J segment lost 14 bases and the V segment lost 5 bases, leaving 7 bases of the junction unmatched. This chain's CDR3 is CASSQTSGDGYF. CDR3 DNA: TGTGCCAGCAGTCAAACTAGCGGGGACGGGTATTTT.